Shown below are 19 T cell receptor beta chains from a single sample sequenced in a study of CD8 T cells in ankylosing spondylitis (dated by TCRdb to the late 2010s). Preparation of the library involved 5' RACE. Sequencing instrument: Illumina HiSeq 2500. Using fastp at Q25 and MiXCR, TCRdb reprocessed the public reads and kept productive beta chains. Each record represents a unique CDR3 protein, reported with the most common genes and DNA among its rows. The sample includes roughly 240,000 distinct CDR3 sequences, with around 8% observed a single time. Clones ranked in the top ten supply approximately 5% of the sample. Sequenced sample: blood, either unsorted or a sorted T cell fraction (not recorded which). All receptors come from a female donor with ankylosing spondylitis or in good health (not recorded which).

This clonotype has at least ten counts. The chain's CDR3 is CASSQGDEQFF. The DNA of the CDR3 is TGTGCCAGCAGCCAAGGAGATGAGCAGTTCTTC. The J gene is TRBJ2-1, the V gene TRBV4-2; D is unclear. The CDR3 has 11 residues. Germline V gene data show CDR1 as LGHNA and CDR2 as YNFKEQ. With 1 base removed from V and 8 bases from J, the gap between germline ends came to 3 bases.

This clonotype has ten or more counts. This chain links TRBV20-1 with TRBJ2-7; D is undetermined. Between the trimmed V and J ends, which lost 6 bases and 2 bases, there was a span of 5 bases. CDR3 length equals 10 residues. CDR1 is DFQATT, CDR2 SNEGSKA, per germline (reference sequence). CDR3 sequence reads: CSALAYEQYF. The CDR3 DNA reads TGCAGTGCGCTAGCCTACGAGCAGTACTTC.

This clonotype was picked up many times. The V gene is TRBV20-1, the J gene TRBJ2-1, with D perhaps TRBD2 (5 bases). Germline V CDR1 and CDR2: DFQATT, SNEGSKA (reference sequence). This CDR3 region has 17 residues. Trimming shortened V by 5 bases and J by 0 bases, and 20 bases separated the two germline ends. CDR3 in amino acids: CSAPDYLGWSSYNEQFF. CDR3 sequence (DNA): TGCAGTGCTCCTGACTATCTCGGGTGGAGCTCCTACAATGAGCAGTTCTTC.

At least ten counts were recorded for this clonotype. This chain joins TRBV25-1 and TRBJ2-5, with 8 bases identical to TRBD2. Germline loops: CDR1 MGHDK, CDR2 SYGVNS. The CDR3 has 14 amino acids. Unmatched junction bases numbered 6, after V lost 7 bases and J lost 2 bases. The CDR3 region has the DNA TGTGCCAGCATAGGCGGGAGGACGCAAGAGACCCAGTACTTC. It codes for CASIGGRTQETQYF.

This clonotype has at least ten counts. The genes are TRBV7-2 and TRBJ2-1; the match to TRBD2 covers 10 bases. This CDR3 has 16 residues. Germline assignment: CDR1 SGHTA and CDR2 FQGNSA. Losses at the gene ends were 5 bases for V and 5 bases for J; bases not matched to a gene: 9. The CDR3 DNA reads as TGTGCCAGCAGCAGAGCTACTAGCGGGATCAACAATGAGCAGTTCTTC. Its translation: CASSRATSGINNEQFF.

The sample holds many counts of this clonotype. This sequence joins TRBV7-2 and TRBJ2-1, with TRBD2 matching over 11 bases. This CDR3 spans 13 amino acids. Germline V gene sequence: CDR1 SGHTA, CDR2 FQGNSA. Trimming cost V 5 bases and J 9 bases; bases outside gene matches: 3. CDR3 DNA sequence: TGTGCCAGCAGCGCGGGACTAGCGGTTGAGCAGTTCTTC. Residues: CASSAGLAVEQFF.

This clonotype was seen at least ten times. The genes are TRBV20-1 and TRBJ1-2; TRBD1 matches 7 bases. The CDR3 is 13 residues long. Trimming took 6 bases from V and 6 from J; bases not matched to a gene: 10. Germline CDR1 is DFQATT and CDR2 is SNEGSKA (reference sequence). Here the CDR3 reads CSATLGQVDGYTF. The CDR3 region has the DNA TGCAGTGCCACCCTCGGACAGGTCGATGGCTACACCTTC.

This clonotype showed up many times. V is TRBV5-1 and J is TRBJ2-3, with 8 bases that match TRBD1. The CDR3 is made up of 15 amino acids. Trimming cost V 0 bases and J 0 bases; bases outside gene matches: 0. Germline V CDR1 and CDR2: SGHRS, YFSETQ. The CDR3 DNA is TGCGCCAGCAGCTTGGGGGACAGGAGCACAGATACGCAGTATTTT. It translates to CASSLGDRSTDTQYF.

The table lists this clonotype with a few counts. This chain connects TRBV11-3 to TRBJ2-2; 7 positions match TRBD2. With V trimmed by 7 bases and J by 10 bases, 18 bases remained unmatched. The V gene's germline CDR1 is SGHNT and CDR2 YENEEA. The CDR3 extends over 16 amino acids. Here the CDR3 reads CASNSPGREFAVELFF. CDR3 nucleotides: TGTGCCAGCAACTCGCCCGGGCGGGAGTTTGCCGTGGAGCTGTTTTTT. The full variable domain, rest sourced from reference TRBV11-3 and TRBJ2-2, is EAGVVQSPRYKIIEKKQPVAFWCNPISGHNTLYWYLQNLGQGPELLIRYENEEAVDDSQLPKDRFSAERLKGVDSTLKIQPAELGDSAVYLCASNSPGREFAVELFFGEGSRLTVL.

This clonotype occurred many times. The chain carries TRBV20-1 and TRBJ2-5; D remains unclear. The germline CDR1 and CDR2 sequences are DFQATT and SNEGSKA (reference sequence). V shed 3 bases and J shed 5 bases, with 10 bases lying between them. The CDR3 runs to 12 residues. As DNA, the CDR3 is TGCAGTGCTAGTGATATCCGGGAGACCCAGTACTTC. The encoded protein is CSASDIRETQYF.

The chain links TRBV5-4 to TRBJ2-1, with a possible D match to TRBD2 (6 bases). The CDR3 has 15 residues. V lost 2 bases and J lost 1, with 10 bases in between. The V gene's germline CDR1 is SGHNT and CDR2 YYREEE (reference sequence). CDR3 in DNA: TGTGCCAGCAGCTTACGGCGGGAATCCTACAATGAGCAGTTCTTC. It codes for CASSLRRESYNEQFF.

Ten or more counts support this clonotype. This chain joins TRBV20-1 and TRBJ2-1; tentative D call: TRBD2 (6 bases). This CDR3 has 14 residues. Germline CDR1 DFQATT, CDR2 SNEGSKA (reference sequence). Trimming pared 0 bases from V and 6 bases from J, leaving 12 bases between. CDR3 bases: TGCAGTGCTAGAGATCCGAACGGGGGCAATGAGCAGTTCTTC. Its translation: CSARDPNGGNEQFF.

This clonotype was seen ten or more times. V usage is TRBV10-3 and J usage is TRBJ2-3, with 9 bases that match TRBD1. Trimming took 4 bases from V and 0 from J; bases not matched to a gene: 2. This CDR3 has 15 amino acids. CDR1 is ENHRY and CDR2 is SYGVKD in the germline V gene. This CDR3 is CAISGDRASTDTQYF. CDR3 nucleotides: TGTGCCATCAGTGGGGACAGGGCAAGCACAGATACGCAGTATTTT.

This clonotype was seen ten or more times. CDR3 bases: TGCAGTGTCCCCCGGGGGAGCTCCTACAATGAGCAGTTCTTC. Translating it yields CSVPRGSSYNEQFF. J is TRBJ2-1 and V is TRBV20-1, with a weak D call TRBD2 (6 bases). The CDR3 covers 14 residues. CDR1 and CDR2 (germline): DFQATT, SNEGSKA (reference sequence). Trimming left V 7 bases short and J 0 bases short, with 13 bases between.

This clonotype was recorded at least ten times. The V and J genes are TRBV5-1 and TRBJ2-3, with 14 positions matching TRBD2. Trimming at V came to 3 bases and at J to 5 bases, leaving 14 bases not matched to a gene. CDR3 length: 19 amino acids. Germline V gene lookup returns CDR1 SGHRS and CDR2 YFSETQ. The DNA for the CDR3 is TGCGCCAGCAGCTCCCTTGGGACTAGCGGGAGATACGGGGGAGATACGCAGTATTTT. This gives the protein CASSSLGTSGRYGGDTQYF.

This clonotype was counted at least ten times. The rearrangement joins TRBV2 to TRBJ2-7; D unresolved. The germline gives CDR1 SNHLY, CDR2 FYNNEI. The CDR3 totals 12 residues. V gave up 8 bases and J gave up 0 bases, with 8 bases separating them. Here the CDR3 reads CASSRGSYEQYF. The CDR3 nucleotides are TGTGCCAGCTCACGCGGCTCCTACGAGCAGTACTTC.

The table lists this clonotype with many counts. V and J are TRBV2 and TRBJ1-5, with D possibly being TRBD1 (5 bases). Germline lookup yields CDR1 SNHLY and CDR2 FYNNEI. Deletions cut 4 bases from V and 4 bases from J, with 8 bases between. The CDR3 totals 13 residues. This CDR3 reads CASSVDSNQPQHF. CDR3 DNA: TGTGCCAGCAGTGTAGACAGTAATCAGCCCCAGCATTTT.

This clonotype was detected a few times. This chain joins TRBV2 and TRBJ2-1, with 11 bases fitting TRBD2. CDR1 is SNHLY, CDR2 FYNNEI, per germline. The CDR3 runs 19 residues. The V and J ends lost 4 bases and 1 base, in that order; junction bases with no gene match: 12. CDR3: CASSAPASGRKLSYNEQFF. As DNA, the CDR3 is TGTGCCAGCAGTGCTCCAGCTAGCGGGAGGAAATTGTCCTACAATGAGCAGTTCTTC.

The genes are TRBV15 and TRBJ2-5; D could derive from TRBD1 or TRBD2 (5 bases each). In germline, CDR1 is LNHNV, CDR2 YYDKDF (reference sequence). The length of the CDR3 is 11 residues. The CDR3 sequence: CVVLGEETQYF. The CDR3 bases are TGTGTGGTCTTGGGGGAAGAGACCCAGTACTTC.